Presented here are 2 T cell receptor beta chains from one specimen sequenced in a study of control samples from healthy donors and cancer patients. Sequencing was performed with immunoSEQ multiplex PCR; in TCRdb, only in-frame clones are kept and a portion is missing. This table holds approximately 30,000 clones, approximately 87% found once. Material: PBMCs. These receptors all stem from a woman aged 40 to 50 with lung cancer.

The V gene is TRBV12-5, the J gene TRBJ2-2; 9 nucleotides line up with TRBD1. The CDR3 loop spans 17 amino acids. Trimming took 0 bases from V and 2 from J; bases not matched to a gene: 4. From germline, CDR1 is LGHNT and CDR2 FRNRAP. CDR3 protein: CASGLVRQGVNTGELFF. CDR3 nucleotide sequence: TGTGCTAGTGGTTTGGTACGACAGGGGGTTAACACCGGGGAGCTGTTTTTT.

The chain carries TRBV28 and TRBJ1-2; TRBD1 matches 8 bases. The germline V gene encodes CDR1 MDHEN and CDR2 SYDVKM. J was trimmed by 8 bases and V by 3 bases; bases with no gene match: 14. The length of the CDR3 is 16 residues. CDR3 loop: CASSFNFMAGGAGYTF. Written as DNA, the CDR3 is TGTGCCAGCAGTTTTAATTTTATGGCAGGGGGCGCGGGCTACACCTTC.